This entry lists 11 T cell receptor beta chains sequenced from one sample in a study of chemoradiotherapy in HPV16-positive cancers (dated 2022 in TCRdb). The method behind the library was the immunoSEQ multiplex PCR assay. As stored in TCRdb, this immuneACCESS dataset retains in-frame rearrangements with V and J assigned. A fraction of the clones does not appear; measured against another copy, unresolved V genes explain less than half of the discrepancy, and the remainder lacks a known reason. In this sample the table shows about 1,600 clones, over 70% of which occur a single time. More than 6.5% of the sample is in the top ten clones. Sequenced material: tumor tissue, taken from a patient who underwent chemoradiotherapy. The origin of the receptors is a human donor with HPV-associated anogenital cancer.

This clone was picked up a small number of times. V and J are TRBV7-9 and TRBJ2-7; a weak D match, TRBD2 (5 bases). CDR3 length: 11 residues. CDR1 is SEHNR and CDR2 is FQNEAQ in the germline V gene (reference sequence). V was clipped by 4 bases and J by 7 bases, with 8 bases between them. The CDR3 coding sequence is TGTGCCAGCAGCTCGGGGAAGGAGCAGTACGTC. Translated, it gives CASSSGKEQYV.

This chain connects TRBV5-1 to TRBJ2-1, with TRBD2 identical over 13 bases. Germline V CDR1 and CDR2: SGHRS, YFSETQ. CDR3 length: 15 residues. Trimming took 4 bases from V and 5 from J; bases not matched to a gene: 3. The CDR3 DNA reads TGCGCCAGCAGCACAGGACTAGCGGGGGACAATGAGCAGTTCTTC. Translated: CASSTGLAGDNEQFF.

This clone showed up just once. This sequence joins TRBV23-1 and TRBJ2-7; 10 nucleotides match TRBD1. TRBV23-1 is assigned to the ORF class and has an uncertain function. This CDR3 spans 16 amino acids. The CDR3 reads CATRGPFRGQGIEQYV. CDR3 in DNA: TGCGCTACCAGAGGTCCGTTCAGGGGACAGGGGATCGAGCAGTACGTC.

This chain links TRBV7-9 with TRBJ2-4; D remains unclear. The length of the CDR3 is 16 residues. The V end was cut by 4 bases, the J end by 6 bases, with 19 bases between. The germline V gene encodes CDR1 SEHNR and CDR2 FQNEAQ (reference sequence). CDR3 DNA sequence: TGTGCCAGCAGCTCAACCGATACCCTCGTAGGAAACATTCAGTACTTC. Translating it yields CASSSTDTLVGNIQYF.

The chain combines TRBV18 with TRBJ1-2; D is uncertain. The CDR3 totals 12 residues. The germline gives CDR1 KGHSH, CDR2 LQKENI. V was pared by 5 bases and J by 2 bases, with 6 bases between. The CDR3 DNA reads TGTGCCAGCTCAGCGGGCAACTATGGCTACACCTTC. Translated, it gives CASSAGNYGYTF.

The rearrangement links TRBV9 to TRBJ2-7, with D possibly matching TRBD1 (5 bases). The CDR3 extends over 14 amino acids. Germline CDR1 SGDLS, CDR2 YYNGEE. V was trimmed by 0 bases and J by 5 bases, leaving 12 bases between them. DNA of the CDR3: TGTGCCAGCAGCGTAGGACAGTCCCCCCACGAGCAGTACGTC. Its translation: CASSVGQSPHEQYV.

The chain employs TRBV19 and TRBJ1-4, with TRBD1 identical over 10 bases. The CDR3 consists of 18 residues. V trimming: 2 bases; J trimming: 5 bases; junction bases outside the gene matches: 11. CDR1 is LNHDA and CDR2 is SQIVND in the germline V gene (reference sequence). The CDR3, as DNA: TGTGCCAGTAGTATAATCGGGACAGGGGTGGTATCCAATGAAAAACTGTTTTTT. Translated: CASSIIGTGVVSNEKLFF.

The chain is built from TRBV7-3 and TRBJ2-1; TRBD2 agrees at 8 bases. Trimming took 7 bases from V and 8 from J; bases not matched to a gene: 10. This CDR3 contains 14 residues. Germline V gene lookup returns CDR1 SGHTA and CDR2 FQGTGA. The CDR3 nucleotides read TGTGCCAGCAATCTGCTCGGGAGGGATGATGAGCAGTTCTTC. Protein product: CASNLLGRDDEQFF. Full variable domain (missing parts from reference TRBV7-3 and TRBJ2-1): GAGVSQTPSNKVTEKGKYVELRCDPISGHTALYWYRQSLGQGPEFLIYFQGTGAADDSGLPNDRFFAVRPEGSVSTLKIQRTERGDSAVYLCASNLLGRDDEQFFGPGTRLTVL.

The chain joins TRBV5-4 to TRBJ1-2, with no clear D. V shed 0 bases and J shed 4 bases, with 13 bases lying between them. CDR3 length: 15 residues. Germline values: CDR1 SGHNT, CDR2 YYREEE (reference sequence). The CDR3 bases are TGTGCCAGCAGCTTGGAAAGCGGGGAAGCCTATGGCTACACCTTC. It codes for CASSLESGEAYGYTF.

This sequence joins TRBV18 and TRBJ1-1; D call uncertain. The CDR3 loop spans 14 amino acids. The germline gives CDR1 KGHSH, CDR2 LQKENI. With 3 bases removed from V and 5 bases from J, the gap between germline ends came to 13 bases. CDR3: CASSPPLGMTEAFF. The CDR3 DNA follows: TGTGCCAGCTCACCTCCCTTAGGTATGACTGAAGCTTTCTTT.

V gene TRBV2 combines with J gene TRBJ1-2; D is uncertain. Germline CDR1 SNHLY, CDR2 FYNNEI. Trimming pared 3 bases from V and 6 bases from J, leaving 17 bases between. This CDR3 has 15 amino acids. This CDR3 is CASSESSLLQDGYTF. CDR3 nucleotides: TGTGCCAGCAGTGAGTCGAGCCTTCTTCAGGATGGCTACACCTTC.